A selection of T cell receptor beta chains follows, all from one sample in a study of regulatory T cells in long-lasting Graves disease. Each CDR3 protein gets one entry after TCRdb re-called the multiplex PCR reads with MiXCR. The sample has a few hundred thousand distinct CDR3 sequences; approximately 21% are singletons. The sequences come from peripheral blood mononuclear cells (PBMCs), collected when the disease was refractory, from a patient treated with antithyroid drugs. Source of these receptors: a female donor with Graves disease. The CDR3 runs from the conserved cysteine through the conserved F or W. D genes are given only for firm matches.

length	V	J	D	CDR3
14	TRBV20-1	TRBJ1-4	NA	CSARDLGAYEKLFF
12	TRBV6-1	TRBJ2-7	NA	CASRGLSYEQYF
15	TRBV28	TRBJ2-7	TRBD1	CASSVDRDRGGEQYF
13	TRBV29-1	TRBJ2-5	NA	CSGDNFDQETQYF
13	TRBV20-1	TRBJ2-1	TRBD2	CSARLAGGVEQFF
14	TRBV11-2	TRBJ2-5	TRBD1	CASSWDRGQETQYF
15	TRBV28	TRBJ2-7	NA	CASSSSDWRNYEQYF
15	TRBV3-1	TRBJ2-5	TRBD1	CASSPGTDLQETQYF
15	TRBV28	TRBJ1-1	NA	CASSLWGEMNTEAFF
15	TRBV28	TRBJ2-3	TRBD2	CASSSASGGADTQYF
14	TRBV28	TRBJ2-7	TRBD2	CASTETSGTYEQYF
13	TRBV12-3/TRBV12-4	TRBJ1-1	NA	CASTTRVGGEAFF
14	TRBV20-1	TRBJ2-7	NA	CSAREVGSSYEQYF
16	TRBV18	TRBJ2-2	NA	CASSLLGTANTGELFF
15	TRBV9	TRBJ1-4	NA	CASSVFGTDTARLFF
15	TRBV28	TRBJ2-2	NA	CASSFSRGQHGELFF
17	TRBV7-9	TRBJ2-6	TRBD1	CASLRRGPYSGANVLTF
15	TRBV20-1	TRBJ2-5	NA	CSARDSGWVAETQYF
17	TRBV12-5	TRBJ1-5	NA	CASGFVPDSQINQPQHF
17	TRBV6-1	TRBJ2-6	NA	CASRRTETFSGANVLTF
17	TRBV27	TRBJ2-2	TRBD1	CASSLTGTGGNTGELFF
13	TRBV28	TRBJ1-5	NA	CASLGPSGQPQHF
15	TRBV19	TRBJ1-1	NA	CASSILMGVNTEAFF
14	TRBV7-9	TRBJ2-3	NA	CASSLEGFGDTQYF